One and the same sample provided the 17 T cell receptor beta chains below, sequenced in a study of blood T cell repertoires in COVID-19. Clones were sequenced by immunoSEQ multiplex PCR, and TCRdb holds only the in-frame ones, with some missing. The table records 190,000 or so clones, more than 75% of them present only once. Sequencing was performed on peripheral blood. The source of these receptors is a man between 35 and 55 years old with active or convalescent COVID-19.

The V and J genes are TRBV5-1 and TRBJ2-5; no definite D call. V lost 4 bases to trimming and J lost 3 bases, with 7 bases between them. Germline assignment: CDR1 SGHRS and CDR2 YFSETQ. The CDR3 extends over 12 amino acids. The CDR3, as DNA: TGCGCCAGCAGCGTGGGCGAAGAGACCCAGTACTTC. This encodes CASSVGEETQYF.

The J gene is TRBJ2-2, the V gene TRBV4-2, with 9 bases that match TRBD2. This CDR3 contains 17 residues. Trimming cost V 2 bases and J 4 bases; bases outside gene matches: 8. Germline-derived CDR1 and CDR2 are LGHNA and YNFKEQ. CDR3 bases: TGTGCCAGCAGCCAACCGCGGGGGGGCCGGGGCACCGGGGAGCTGTTTTTT. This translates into CASSQPRGGRGTGELFF.

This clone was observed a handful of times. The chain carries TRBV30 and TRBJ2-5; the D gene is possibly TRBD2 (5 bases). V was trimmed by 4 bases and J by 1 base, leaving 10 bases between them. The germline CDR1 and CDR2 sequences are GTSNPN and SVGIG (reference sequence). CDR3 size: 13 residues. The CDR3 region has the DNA TGTGCCTGGAATCGAGGGTCCCAAGAGACCCAGTACTTC. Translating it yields CAWNRGSQETQYF. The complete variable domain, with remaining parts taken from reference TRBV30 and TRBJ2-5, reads SQTIHQWPATLVQPVGSPLSLECTVEGTSNPNLYWYRQAAGRGLQLLFYSVGIGQISSEVPQNLSASRPQDRQFILSSKKLLLSDSGFYLCAWNRGSQETQYFGPGTRLLVL.

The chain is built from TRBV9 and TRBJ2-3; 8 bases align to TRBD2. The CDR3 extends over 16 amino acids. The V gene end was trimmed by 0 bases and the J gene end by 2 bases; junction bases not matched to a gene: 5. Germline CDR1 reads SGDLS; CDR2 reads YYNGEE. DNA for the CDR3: TGTGCCAGCAGCGTAGAGGTAGCGGGGAACACAGATACGCAGTATTTT. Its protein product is CASSVEVAGNTDTQYF. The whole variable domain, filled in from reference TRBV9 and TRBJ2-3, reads DSGVTQTPKHLITATGQRVTLRCSPRSGDLSVYWYQQSLDQGLQFLIQYYNGEERAKGNILERFSAQQFPDLHSELNLSSLELGDSALYFCASSVEVAGNTDTQYFGPGTRLTVL.

DNA for the CDR3: TGTGCCAGCAGACCCGGGGGGGGGCACACTGAAGCTTTCTTT. This sequence encodes CASRPGGGHTEAFF. The chain is built from TRBV11-3 and TRBJ1-1; TRBD1 is a possible D gene (6 bases). Per germline, CDR1 SGHNT and CDR2 YENEEA. The CDR3 sequence is 14 residues long. Trimming removed 6 bases at V and 3 bases at J, with 14 bases between.

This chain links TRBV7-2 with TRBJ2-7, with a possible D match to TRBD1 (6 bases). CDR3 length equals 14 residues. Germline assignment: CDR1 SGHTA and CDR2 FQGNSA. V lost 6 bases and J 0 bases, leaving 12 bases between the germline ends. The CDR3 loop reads CASRRDRYSYEQYF. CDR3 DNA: TGTGCCAGCAGGAGAGACAGGTACTCCTACGAGCAGTACTTC.

CDR3 nucleotides: TGTGCCAGCAGTTCTGAGTCGGATGGCTACACCTTC. Amino acids: CASSSESDGYTF. This sequence joins TRBV6-6 and TRBJ1-2; D call uncertain. Trimming removed 4 bases at V and 6 bases at J, with 9 bases between. Germline V gene sequence: CDR1 MNHNY, CDR2 SVGAGI (reference sequence). CDR3 length: 12 residues.

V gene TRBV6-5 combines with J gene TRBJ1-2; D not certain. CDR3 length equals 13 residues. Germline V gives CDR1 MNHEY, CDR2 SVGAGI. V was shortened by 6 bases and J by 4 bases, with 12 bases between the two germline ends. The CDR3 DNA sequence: TGTGCCAGCAGCCACGGGGTCACCTATGGCTACACCTTC. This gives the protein CASSHGVTYGYTF.

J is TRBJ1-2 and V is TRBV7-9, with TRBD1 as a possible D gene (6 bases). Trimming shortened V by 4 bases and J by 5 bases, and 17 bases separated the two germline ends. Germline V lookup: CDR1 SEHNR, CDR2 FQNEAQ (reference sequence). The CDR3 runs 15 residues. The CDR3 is CASSSLAGDGYGYTF. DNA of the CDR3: TGTGCCAGCAGCTCACTGGCAGGGGATGGATATGGCTACACCTTC.

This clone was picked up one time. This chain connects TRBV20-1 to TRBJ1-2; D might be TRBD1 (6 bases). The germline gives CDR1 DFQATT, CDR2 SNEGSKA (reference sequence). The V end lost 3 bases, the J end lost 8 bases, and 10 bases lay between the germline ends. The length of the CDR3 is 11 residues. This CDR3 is CSARGTSGYTF. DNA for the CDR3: TGCAGTGCTAGGGGGACATCCGGCTACACCTTC.

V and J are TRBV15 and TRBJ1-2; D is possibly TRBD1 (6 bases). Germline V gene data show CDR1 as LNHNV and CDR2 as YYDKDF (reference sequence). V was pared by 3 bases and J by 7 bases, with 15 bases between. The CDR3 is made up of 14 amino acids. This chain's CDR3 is CATSSGGQGGGYTF. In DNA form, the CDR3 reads TGTGCCACCAGCAGCGGGGGGCAGGGCGGTGGCTACACCTTC.

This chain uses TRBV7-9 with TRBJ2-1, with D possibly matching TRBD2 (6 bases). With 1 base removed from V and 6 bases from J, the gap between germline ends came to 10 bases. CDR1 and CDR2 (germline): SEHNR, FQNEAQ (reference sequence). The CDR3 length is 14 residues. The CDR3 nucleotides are TGTGCCAGCAGCTTAGGGGAGGTTGGCAATGAGCAGTTCTTC. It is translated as CASSLGEVGNEQFF. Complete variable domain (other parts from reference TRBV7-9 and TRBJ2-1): DTGVSQNPRHKITKRGQNVTFRCDPISEHNRLYWYRQTLGQGPEFLTYFQNEAQLEKSRLLSDRFSAERPKGSFSTLEIQRTEQGDSAMYLCASSLGEVGNEQFFGPGTRLTVL.

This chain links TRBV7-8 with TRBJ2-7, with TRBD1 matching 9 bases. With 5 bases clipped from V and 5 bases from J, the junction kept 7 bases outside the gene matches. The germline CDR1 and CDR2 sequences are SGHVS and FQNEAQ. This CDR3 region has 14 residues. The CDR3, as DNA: TGTGCCAGCAGCCGAGACAGGGGGTTAAACGAGCAGTACTTC. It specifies CASSRDRGLNEQYF. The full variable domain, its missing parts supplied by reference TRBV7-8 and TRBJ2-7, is GAGVSQSPRYKVAKRGQDVALRCDPISGHVSLFWYQQALGQGPEFLTYFQNEAQLDKSGLPSDRFFAERPEGSVSTLKIQRTQQEDSAVYLCASSRDRGLNEQYFGPGTRLTVT.

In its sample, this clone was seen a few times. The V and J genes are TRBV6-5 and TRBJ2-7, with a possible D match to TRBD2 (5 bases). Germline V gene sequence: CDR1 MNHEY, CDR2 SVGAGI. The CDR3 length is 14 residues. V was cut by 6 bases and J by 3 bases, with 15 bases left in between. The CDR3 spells CASRPSGQFYEQYF. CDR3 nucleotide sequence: TGTGCCAGCAGGCCCAGCGGCCAGTTCTACGAGCAGTACTTC.

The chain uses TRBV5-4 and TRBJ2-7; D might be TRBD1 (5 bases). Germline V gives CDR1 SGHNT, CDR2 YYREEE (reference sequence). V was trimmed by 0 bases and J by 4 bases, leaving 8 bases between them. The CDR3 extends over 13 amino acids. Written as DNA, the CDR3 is TGTGCCAGCAGCTTGGCCAAGGGGTACGAGCAGTACTTC. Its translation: CASSLAKGYEQYF.

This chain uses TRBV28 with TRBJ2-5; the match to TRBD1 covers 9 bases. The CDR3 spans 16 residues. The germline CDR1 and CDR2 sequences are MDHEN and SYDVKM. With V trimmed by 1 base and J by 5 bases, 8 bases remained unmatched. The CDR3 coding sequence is TGTGCCAGCAGTTTATACGGAGACAGGGGGAGGGAGACCCAGTACTTC. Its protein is CASSLYGDRGRETQYF. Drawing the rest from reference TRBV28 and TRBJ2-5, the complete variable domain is DVKVTQSSRYLVKRTGEKVFLECVQDMDHENMFWYRQDPGLGLRLIYFSYDVKMKEKGDIPEGYSVSREKKERFSLILESASTNQTSMYLCASSLYGDRGRETQYFGPGTRLLVL.

This CDR3 is CASSQESLRTGTGDTGELFF. CDR3 nucleotide sequence: TGTGCCAGCAGCCAAGAAAGTCTACGAACCGGGACAGGGGACACCGGGGAGCTGTTTTTT. J is TRBJ2-2 and V is TRBV3-1 (or the pseudogene TRBV3-2), with 10 bases that match TRBD1. The length of the CDR3 is 20 residues. The junction had 13 bases not matched to a gene; V was cut back by 0 bases and J by 3 bases. Germline V gene lookup returns CDR1 LGHDT and CDR2 YNNKEL (reference sequence).